These T cell receptor beta chains were read from a single sample in a study of blood T cell repertoires in COVID-19. The repertoire was sequenced with immunoSEQ multiplex PCR; TCRdb's copy has only in-frame clones and lacks some. Of approximately 250,000 clones listed, nearly 90% are singletons. Sequences were obtained from PBMCs or T cells enriched from blood (not recorded which). All receptors come from a woman in her 30s who had recovered from COVID-19. Both conserved end residues are part of each CDR3. A D gene is named only where the DNA matches it firmly. The size field is filled for only some rows; it gives once, few, many or a size class.

clone_size: .
d_call: TRBD2
j_call: TRBJ2-1
v_call: TRBV24-1
cdr3_aa: CATSDLTSGRPNEQFF
cdr3_nt: TGTGCCACCAGTGACCTGACTAGCGGGAGACCCAATGAGCAGTTCTTC

clone_size: .
d_call: .
j_call: TRBJ2-1
v_call: TRBV2
cdr3_aa: CASSDRVTYNEQFF
cdr3_nt: TGTGCCAGCAGTGACAGGGTGACCTACAATGAGCAGTTCTTC

clone_size: .
d_call: .
j_call: TRBJ1-2
v_call: TRBV9
cdr3_aa: CASSLDIDRPPYGYTF
cdr3_nt: TGTGCCAGCAGCCTTGACATAGATAGGCCACCCTATGGCTACACCTTC

clone_size: .
d_call: TRBD2
j_call: TRBJ2-5
v_call: TRBV11-1
cdr3_aa: CASSLSLAGDVTQYF
cdr3_nt: TGTGCCAGCAGCTTATCACTAGCGGGGGACGTGACCCAGTACTTC

clone_size: .
d_call: TRBD1
j_call: TRBJ2-2
v_call: TRBV9
cdr3_aa: CASSAWDSHNTGELFF
cdr3_nt: TGTGCCAGCAGCGCTTGGGACAGCCACAACACCGGGGAGCTGTTTTTT

clone_size: .
d_call: TRBD2
j_call: TRBJ2-7
v_call: TRBV7-3
cdr3_aa: CASSLLAGVTEQYF
cdr3_nt: TGTGCCAGCAGCTTACTAGCGGGGGTAACGGAGCAGTACTTC

clone_size: .
d_call: .
j_call: TRBJ1-2
v_call: TRBV6-4
cdr3_aa: CASSVAPGNYGYTF
cdr3_nt: TGTGCCAGCAGTGTCGCGCCAGGGAATTATGGCTACACCTTC

clone_size: .
d_call: TRBD2
j_call: TRBJ2-1
v_call: TRBV18
cdr3_aa: CASSPRLAHEQFF
cdr3_nt: TGTGCCAGCTCACCAAGACTAGCGCATGAGCAGTTCTTC

clone_size: once
d_call: .
j_call: TRBJ1-5
v_call: TRBV19
cdr3_aa: CASSITTNSPPQHF
cdr3_nt: TGTGCCAGTAGTATAACTACCAATAGTCCGCCCCAGCATTTT

clone_size: .
d_call: TRBD2
j_call: TRBJ2-2
v_call: TRBV13
cdr3_aa: CASSLGRLAGGHTGELFF
cdr3_nt: TGTGCCAGCAGCTTAGGCAGGCTAGCGGGAGGTCACACCGGGGAGCTGTTTTTT

clone_size: few
d_call: .
j_call: TRBJ2-7
v_call: TRBV5-5
cdr3_aa: CASSASPQGIYEQYF
cdr3_nt: TGTGCCAGCAGCGCTTCACCCCAGGGGATCTACGAGCAGTACTTC

clone_size: .
d_call: TRBD1
j_call: TRBJ2-7
v_call: TRBV5-1
cdr3_aa: CASSLGGQDYEQYF
cdr3_nt: TGCGCCAGCAGCTTGGGCGGACAGGACTACGAGCAGTACTTC

clone_size: few
d_call: TRBD1
j_call: TRBJ2-7
v_call: TRBV19
cdr3_aa: CASSIEPGQVYEQYF
cdr3_nt: TGTGCCAGTAGTATAGAGCCGGGACAGGTCTACGAGCAGTACTTC

clone_size: .
d_call: TRBD2
j_call: TRBJ2-5
v_call: TRBV9
cdr3_aa: CASSVARVAGETQYF
cdr3_nt: TGTGCCAGCAGCGTAGCTAGAGTAGCGGGCGAGACCCAGTACTTC

clone_size: few
d_call: TRBD1
j_call: TRBJ2-5
v_call: TRBV7-6
cdr3_aa: CASSLGRQGRRLRETQYF
cdr3_nt: TGTGCCAGCAGCTTAGGGAGACAGGGGAGGAGGTTGCGAGAGACCCAGTACTTC

clone_size: .
d_call: .
j_call: TRBJ1-5
v_call: TRBV7-2
cdr3_aa: CASSLAGRQQHF
cdr3_nt: TGTGCCAGCAGCTTAGCAGGGAGGCAGCAGCATTTT

clone_size: .
d_call: TRBD1
j_call: TRBJ1-1
v_call: TRBV19
cdr3_aa: CASTGQGAVEAFF
cdr3_nt: TGTGCCAGTACCGGGCAGGGGGCAGTGGAGGCTTTCTTT

clone_size: few
d_call: TRBD1
j_call: TRBJ1-5
v_call: TRBV7-2
cdr3_aa: CASSLHRDRGQPQHF
cdr3_nt: TGTGCCAGCAGCTTGCACCGGGACAGGGGTCAGCCCCAGCATTTT

clone_size: .
d_call: .
j_call: TRBJ2-7
v_call: TRBV6-5
cdr3_aa: CATAIGGGSYEQYF
cdr3_nt: TGTGCCACTGCTATCGGAGGAGGCTCCTACGAGCAGTACTTC

clone_size: .
d_call: TRBD2
j_call: TRBJ2-1
v_call: TRBV3-1/TRBV3-2
cdr3_aa: CASRKRTVSGGASKTYNEQFF
cdr3_nt: TGTGCCAGCAGAAAAAGAACGGTTAGCGGGGGTGCCTCTAAAACCTACAATGAGCAGTTCTTC

clone_size: .
d_call: .
j_call: TRBJ2-1
v_call: TRBV11-3
cdr3_aa: CASRGKGRFGNEQFF
cdr3_nt: TGTGCCAGCCGAGGGAAGGGGAGGTTCGGGAATGAGCAGTTCTTC

clone_size: .
d_call: TRBD1
j_call: TRBJ1-5
v_call: TRBV28
cdr3_aa: CASSLWVGTGSNQPQHF
cdr3_nt: TGTGCCAGCAGTTTATGGGTCGGGACAGGGTCCAATCAGCCCCAGCATTTT

clone_size: .
d_call: TRBD1
j_call: TRBJ2-7
v_call: TRBV5-6
cdr3_aa: CASSNPGTGSVPYEQYF
cdr3_nt: TGTGCCAGCAGCAACCCCGGGACAGGGAGTGTCCCCTACGAGCAGTACTTC

clone_size: .
d_call: .
j_call: TRBJ2-7
v_call: TRBV11-2
cdr3_aa: CASSLDGAIGEQYF
cdr3_nt: TGTGCCAGCAGCTTAGATGGGGCCATAGGGGAGCAGTACTTC

clone_size: .
d_call: TRBD2
j_call: TRBJ2-1
v_call: TRBV7-3
cdr3_aa: CASSLTVTGTSGGDNEQFF
cdr3_nt: TGTGCCAGCAGCTTAACGGTCACCGGGACTAGCGGGGGGGACAATGAGCAGTTCTTC

clone_size: .
d_call: TRBD1
j_call: TRBJ1-6
v_call: TRBV5-1
cdr3_aa: CASSLVGQGVSSPLHF
cdr3_nt: TGCGCCAGCAGCTTGGTAGGACAGGGCGTATCTTCACCCCTCCACTTT

clone_size: .
d_call: .
j_call: TRBJ1-1
v_call: TRBV4-3
cdr3_aa: CASSHSLNTEAFF
cdr3_nt: TGCGCCAGCAGCCATAGCTTAAACACTGAAGCTTTCTTT

clone_size: .
d_call: .
j_call: TRBJ2-7
v_call: TRBV27
cdr3_aa: CASSPSISSYEQYF
cdr3_nt: TGTGCCAGCAGTCCCTCTATAAGCTCCTACGAGCAGTACTTC

clone_size: few
d_call: TRBD1
j_call: TRBJ1-3
v_call: TRBV6-2/TRBV6-3
cdr3_aa: CASSYDRGNGNTIYF
cdr3_nt: TGTGCCAGCAGTTACGACAGGGGAAATGGAAACACCATATATTTT

clone_size: .
d_call: TRBD1
j_call: TRBJ1-4
v_call: TRBV7-2
cdr3_aa: CASSLARQGALRPTNEKLFF
cdr3_nt: TGTGCCAGCAGCTTAGCCCGACAGGGGGCGCTGAGACCAACTAATGAAAAACTGTTTTTT

clone_size: .
d_call: .
j_call: TRBJ1-4
v_call: TRBV19
cdr3_aa: CATKEKNNEKLFF
cdr3_nt: TGTGCCACCAAGGAGAAGAATAATGAAAAACTGTTTTTT

clone_size: .
d_call: .
j_call: TRBJ1-1
v_call: TRBV6-5
cdr3_aa: CASSRFREGTEAFF
cdr3_nt: TGTGCCAGCAGTCGCTTCCGGGAGGGCACTGAAGCTTTCTTT

clone_size: .
d_call: .
j_call: TRBJ1-4
v_call: TRBV28
cdr3_aa: CASSPPDTVGEKLFF
cdr3_nt: TGTGCCAGCAGTCCCCCGGACACGGTTGGTGAAAAACTGTTTTTT

clone_size: .
d_call: TRBD1
j_call: TRBJ2-3
v_call: TRBV18
cdr3_aa: CASSPPSGRGKGTDTQYF
cdr3_nt: TGTGCCAGCTCACCACCTTCGGGCAGGGGGAAAGGCACAGATACGCAGTATTTT

clone_size: .
d_call: TRBD2
j_call: TRBJ2-3
v_call: TRBV13
cdr3_aa: CASSSRTSGSSSDTQYF
cdr3_nt: TGTGCCAGCAGCTCGAGGACTAGCGGGAGTAGTTCCGATACGCAGTATTTT

clone_size: .
d_call: .
j_call: TRBJ2-7
v_call: TRBV5-1
cdr3_aa: CASSYTYEQYF
cdr3_nt: TGCGCCAGCAGCTACACCTACGAGCAGTACTTC

clone_size: .
d_call: .
j_call: TRBJ1-2
v_call: TRBV28
cdr3_aa: CASTLTGSGYTF
cdr3_nt: TGTGCCAGCACTTTAACGGGGAGTGGCTACACCTTC

clone_size: .
d_call: TRBD2
j_call: TRBJ2-7
v_call: TRBV14
cdr3_aa: CASSPHSGSPSYEQYF
cdr3_nt: TGTGCCAGCAGCCCGCATAGCGGGAGCCCCTCCTACGAGCAGTACTTC

clone_size: few
d_call: .
j_call: TRBJ1-1
v_call: TRBV7-3
cdr3_aa: CASSLGLGTEAFF
cdr3_nt: TGTGCCAGCAGCTTAGGACTGGGCACTGAAGCTTTCTTT

clone_size: once
d_call: .
j_call: TRBJ2-1
v_call: TRBV7-9
cdr3_aa: CASSGVIANEQFF
cdr3_nt: TGTGCCAGCAGCGGAGTCATCGCCAATGAGCAGTTCTTC

clone_size: .
d_call: TRBD1
j_call: TRBJ1-2
v_call: TRBV9
cdr3_aa: CASSVDREPFYGYTF
cdr3_nt: TGTGCCAGCAGCGTGGACAGGGAGCCCTTCTATGGCTACACCTTC

clone_size: .
d_call: .
j_call: TRBJ2-5
v_call: TRBV2
cdr3_aa: CASRQEETQYF
cdr3_nt: TGTGCCAGCAGACAGGAAGAGACCCAGTACTTC

clone_size: once
d_call: .
j_call: TRBJ1-6
v_call: TRBV7-9
cdr3_aa: CASSFIAQGSPLHF
cdr3_nt: TGTGCCAGCAGCTTTATCGCCCAGGGGTCACCCCTCCACTTT

clone_size: .
d_call: .
j_call: TRBJ2-2
v_call: TRBV7-2
cdr3_aa: CASSLVQGITGELFF
cdr3_nt: TGTGCCAGCAGCTTAGTTCAGGGGATTACCGGGGAGCTGTTTTTT

clone_size: .
d_call: TRBD2
j_call: TRBJ2-1
v_call: TRBV19
cdr3_aa: CASSIGLRLAVLPIGYNEQFF
cdr3_nt: TGTGCCAGTAGTATAGGGCTCCGTCTAGCGGTCCTCCCGATCGGCTACAATGAGCAGTTCTTC

clone_size: .
d_call: TRBD1
j_call: TRBJ2-3
v_call: TRBV5-4
cdr3_aa: CASSSAQQGNTQYF
cdr3_nt: TGTGCCAGCAGCTCCGCGCAACAGGGGAATACGCAGTATTTT

clone_size: .
d_call: .
j_call: TRBJ2-5
v_call: TRBV19
cdr3_aa: CASSRTASATQYF
cdr3_nt: TGTGCCAGTAGTCGGACAGCCTCAGCGACCCAGTACTTC

clone_size: .
d_call: TRBD2
j_call: TRBJ2-3
v_call: TRBV3-1/TRBV3-2
cdr3_aa: CASSQERAGGRPDTQYF
cdr3_nt: TGTGCCAGCAGCCAAGAAAGGGCGGGGGGACGACCAGATACGCAGTATTTT

clone_size: .
d_call: TRBD2
j_call: TRBJ2-1
v_call: TRBV7-8
cdr3_aa: CASSGVGTSGVYNEQFF
cdr3_nt: TGTGCCAGCAGCGGAGTAGGGACTAGCGGGGTATACAATGAGCAGTTCTTC

clone_size: .
d_call: TRBD1
j_call: TRBJ2-7
v_call: TRBV28
cdr3_aa: CASSLTGTGEEYEQYF
cdr3_nt: TGTGCCAGCAGTTTAACCGGGACAGGGGAGGAATACGAGCAGTACTTC

clone_size: .
d_call: TRBD1
j_call: TRBJ1-1
v_call: TRBV18
cdr3_aa: CASSPLPGQGGNTEAFF
cdr3_nt: TGTGCCAGCTCACCTTTACCGGGACAGGGTGGCAACACTGAAGCTTTCTTT

clone_size: .
d_call: TRBD1
j_call: TRBJ1-4
v_call: TRBV14
cdr3_aa: CASSQVGDSGEKLFF
cdr3_nt: TGTGCCAGCAGCCAAGTGGGGGACAGCGGTGAAAAACTGTTTTTT

clone_size: .
d_call: TRBD1
j_call: TRBJ1-2
v_call: TRBV27
cdr3_aa: CASSLYPDRGYGYTF
cdr3_nt: TGTGCCAGCAGTTTATACCCGGACAGGGGCTATGGCTACACCTTC

clone_size: .
d_call: .
j_call: TRBJ2-4
v_call: TRBV28
cdr3_aa: CASSPPADLLRGNIQYF
cdr3_nt: TGTGCCAGCAGTCCCCCCGCGGATTTGCTCCGGGGGAATATTCAGTACTTC

clone_size: .
d_call: .
j_call: TRBJ2-7
v_call: TRBV5-4
cdr3_aa: CASSLTGIYEQYF
cdr3_nt: TGTGCCAGCAGCTTGACAGGGATCTACGAGCAGTACTTC

clone_size: .
d_call: TRBD2
j_call: TRBJ2-7
v_call: TRBV7-6
cdr3_aa: CASRSPGAGLAGEQYF
cdr3_nt: TGTGCCAGCAGATCCCCCGGTGCCGGACTAGCGGGAGAGCAGTACTTC

clone_size: .
d_call: TRBD2
j_call: TRBJ2-4
v_call: TRBV19
cdr3_aa: CASSMASGRGDIQYF
cdr3_nt: TGTGCCAGTAGTATGGCTAGCGGGAGAGGGGACATTCAGTACTTC